Shown below are 29 T cell receptor beta chains from a single sample sequenced in a study of PD-1 blockade in classical Hodgkin lymphoma. Brentuximab vedotin exposure varied, and every patient relapsed after autologous stem cell transplantation. Only in-frame clones appear in the TCRdb table, and some are missing; sequencing was by immunoSEQ multiplex PCR. Of approximately 52,000 clones in the sample, roughly 66% are singletons; the top ten hold roughly 16%. Sequences were derived from peripheral blood mononuclear cells (PBMCs), sampled before the second cycle of nivolumab. Receptor source: a human donor with classical Hodgkin lymphoma.

This chain links TRBV6-6 with TRBJ1-2; D ambiguous. In germline, CDR1 is MNHNY, CDR2 SVGAGI (reference sequence). CDR3 length equals 13 residues. Between the trimmed V and J ends, which lost 6 bases and 2 bases, there was a span of 10 bases. CDR3 region: CASRSPGNYGYTF. CDR3 DNA sequence: TGTGCCAGCAGGTCACCCGGAAACTATGGCTACACCTTC.

The rearrangement uses TRBV21-1 and TRBJ1-1; TRBD1, the D gene given by the table, was not confirmed from the DNA. TRBV21-1 is a pseudogene segment. This CDR3 has 13 amino acids. CDR3 nucleotides: TGTGCCAGCAGCAACAGGGAAGATACTGAAGCTTTCTTT. It codes for CASSNREDTEAFF.

This chain connects TRBV27 to TRBJ2-6, with D perhaps TRBD1 (6 bases). This CDR3 spans 16 amino acids. The germline V gene encodes CDR1 MNHEY and CDR2 SMNVEV (reference sequence). Trimming removed 6 bases from V and 2 bases from J, with 14 bases in between. CDR3 sequence (DNA): TGTGCCAGCAGCTCCCCAGGGGTACCTGGGGCCAACGTCCTGACTTTC. Amino acids: CASSSPGVPGANVLTF. Looking up the rest from reference TRBV27 and TRBJ2-6 gives the full variable domain: EAQVTQNPRYLITVTGKKLTVTCSQNMNHEYMSWYRQDPGLGLRQIYYSMNVEVTDKGDVPEGYKVSRKEKRNFPLILESPSPNQTSLYFCASSSPGVPGANVLTFGAGSRLTVL.

This clone appeared a few times. The CDR3 DNA follows: TGTGCCAGCAGCTCTGAGGGGGGGTTTCCCTACGAGCAGTACTTC. This encodes CASSSEGGFPYEQYF. This sequence joins TRBV7-9 and TRBJ2-7, with D perhaps matching TRBD2 (7 bases). V was cut by 4 bases and J by 2 bases, with 15 bases left in between. CDR1 SEHNR and CDR2 FQNEAQ come from the germline V gene (reference sequence). This CDR3 is built from 15 residues. Filled out from reference TRBV7-9 and TRBJ2-7, the complete variable domain reads DTGVSQNPRHKITKRGQNVTFRCDPISEHNRLYWYRQTLGQGPEFLTYFQNEAQLEKSRLLSDRFSAERPKGSFSTLEIQRTEQGDSAMYLCASSSEGGFPYEQYFGPGTRLTVT.

This clone was seen a handful of times. This sequence joins TRBV19 and TRBJ1-5; D is unclear. The ends were cut back, 6 bases at V and 10 bases at J, with 16 bases in the middle. CDR1 is LNHDA and CDR2 is SQIVND in the germline V gene (reference sequence). The CDR3 runs to 13 residues. CDR3 residues: CASSQQMGRPQHF. The CDR3, as DNA: TGTGCCAGTAGCCAGCAGATGGGTCGACCCCAGCATTTT.

The genes are TRBV30 and TRBJ2-7; 7 bases map to TRBD2. Germline loops: CDR1 GTSNPN, CDR2 SVGIG (reference sequence). V dropped 7 bases and J dropped 0; count of bases not matched to a gene: 6. This CDR3 contains 13 residues. CDR3 coding DNA: TGTGCCTTGAGGGGCGGGGGCTCCTACGAGCAGTACTTC. Amino acid sequence: CALRGGGSYEQYF.

This chain links TRBV5-4 with TRBJ1-1; D may be TRBD1 (5 bases). CDR1 SGHNT and CDR2 YYREEE come from the germline V gene (reference sequence). V was pared by 4 bases and J by 4 bases, with 14 bases between. This CDR3 region has 14 residues. CDR3 residues: CASSLRTSFTEAFF. The CDR3, as DNA: TGTGCCAGCAGCCTCCGGACATCCTTCACTGAAGCTTTCTTT.

The gene calls are TRBV27 and TRBJ1-1, with D unclear. Trimming left V 4 bases short and J 2 bases short, with 20 bases between. The CDR3 runs to 17 residues. The germline gives CDR1 MNHEY, CDR2 SMNVEV (reference sequence). Here the CDR3 reads CASSSLPGRVNNTEAFF. The CDR3 DNA is TGTGCCAGCAGTTCCCTTCCGGGGAGGGTTAACAACACTGAAGCTTTCTTT.

The chain uses TRBV11-2 and TRBJ1-2, with a weak D call TRBD1 (5 bases). V lost 4 bases and J lost 8, with 20 bases in between. The CDR3 is 15 residues long. CDR1 is SGHAT and CDR2 is FQNNGV in the germline V gene. The CDR3 protein is CASSSLYPGKRGYTF. Here the CDR3 DNA reads TGTGCCAGCAGCTCCCTTTACCCAGGGAAACGCGGCTACACCTTC.

V and J are TRBV7-2 and TRBJ2-7, with 8 positions matching TRBD2. V lost 7 bases, J lost 4 bases, and 6 bases stayed unmatched. Germline V gene data show CDR1 as SGHTA and CDR2 as FQGNSA. This CDR3 is built from 13 residues. CDR3 region: CASKPGLEYEQYF. CDR3 sequence (DNA): TGTGCCAGCAAACCGGGACTAGAATACGAGCAGTACTTC.

The chain joins TRBV7-3 to TRBJ2-3; D is perhaps TRBD1 (7 bases). Germline CDR1 is SGHTA and CDR2 is FQGTGA. Trimming removed 3 bases at V and 3 bases at J, with 13 bases between. CDR3 length: 15 amino acids. As DNA, the CDR3 is TGTGCCAGCAGCTTCAGGGGGGAACCAACAGATACGCAGTATTTT. This translates into CASSFRGEPTDTQYF.

This rearrangement joins TRBV5-5 to TRBJ2-1, with 8 bases identical to TRBD1. After removal of 5 bases from V and 4 bases from J, the junction contained 5 bases not matched to a gene. The CDR3 contains 14 residues. From germline, CDR1 is SGHKS and CDR2 YYEKEE (reference sequence). CDR3 amino acids: CASRPDRGYNEQFF. CDR3 bases: TGTGCCAGCAGACCCGACAGGGGATACAATGAGCAGTTCTTC. Full variable domain (remainder filled in from reference TRBV5-5 and TRBJ2-1): DAGVTQSPTHLIKTRGQQVTLRCSPISGHKSVSWYQQVLGQGPQFIFQYYEKEERGRGNFPDRFSARQFPNYSSELNVNALLLGDSALYLCASRPDRGYNEQFFGPGTRLTVL.

This chain joins TRBV9 and TRBJ2-1; 7 bases fit TRBD2. V dropped 3 bases and J dropped 12; count of bases not matched to a gene: 15. CDR3 length: 15 amino acids. Germline CDR1 SGDLS, CDR2 YYNGEE. CDR3 coding DNA: TGTGCCAGCAGCGCCGTTGCAGGACTAGGAAAGTCGCAGTTCTTC. Translating it yields CASSAVAGLGKSQFF.

In its sample, this clone was seen a few times. The gene calls are TRBV7-2 and TRBJ2-1; 9 nucleotides agree with TRBD2. The V segment lost 4 bases and the J segment 8 bases; nucleotides outside the gene matches: 12. Germline V lookup: CDR1 SGHTA, CDR2 FQGNSA. This CDR3 has 16 amino acids. The CDR3 region is CASSSGLAGLWDEQFF. CDR3 DNA: TGTGCCAGCAGCTCCGGTCTAGCGGGACTATGGGATGAGCAGTTCTTC.

The J gene is TRBJ1-5, the V gene TRBV19; D remains ambiguous. The germline gives CDR1 LNHDA, CDR2 SQIVND (reference sequence). The ends were cut back, 6 bases at V and 7 bases at J, with 13 bases in the middle. This CDR3 has 13 amino acids. The CDR3 protein is CASRDLRGQPQHF. The CDR3 coding sequence is TGTGCCAGTAGGGACCTCCGCGGCCAGCCCCAGCATTTT.

This sequence joins TRBV19 and TRBJ1-4; the D is unclear. This CDR3 contains 15 residues. V was shortened by 3 bases and J by 0 bases, with 8 bases between the two germline ends. Germline CDR1 LNHDA, CDR2 SQIVND (reference sequence). CDR3 protein: CASSIYHPTNEKLFF. As DNA, the CDR3 is TGTGCCAGTAGTATTTATCACCCAACTAATGAAAAACTGTTTTTT.

The chain carries TRBV7-2 and TRBJ2-7; 11 bases are a match to TRBD1. Unmatched junction bases numbered 4, after V lost 4 bases and J lost 2 bases. The CDR3 is 15 amino acids. Germline CDR1 is SGHTA and CDR2 is FQGNSA. The CDR3 loop is CASSSPGQGAYEQYF. CDR3 nucleotides: TGTGCCAGCAGCTCACCGGGACAGGGGGCCTACGAGCAGTACTTC.

In this sample, this clone turned up once. This rearrangement joins TRBV6-5 to TRBJ1-5; D unresolved. CDR1 is MNHEY, CDR2 SVGAGI, per germline. The CDR3 runs 13 residues. The V and J ends lost 0 bases and 4 bases respectively, with 4 bases between them. CDR3 DNA sequence: TGTGCCAGCAGTTACTCTGTAAATCAGCCCCAGCATTTT. This translates into CASSYSVNQPQHF.

V is TRBV6-6 and J is TRBJ2-7, with D unresolved. V lost 4 bases and J 1 base, leaving 8 bases between the germline ends. The CDR3 sequence is 13 residues long. The germline V gene encodes CDR1 MNHNY and CDR2 SVGAGI (reference sequence). CDR3: CASSSWGSYEQYF. The CDR3 region has the DNA TGTGCCAGCAGTTCATGGGGATCCTACGAGCAGTACTTC.

This chain connects TRBV29-1 to TRBJ1-1; possible D gene TRBD1, 5 bases. The CDR3 covers 12 residues. V shed 7 bases and J shed 10 bases, with 19 bases lying between them. Germline values: CDR1 SQVTM, CDR2 ANQGSEA. DNA of the CDR3: TGCAGCGGAGCAGGGACGGACACTCTAGCTTTCTTT. It codes for CSGAGTDTLAFF. Full variable domain (missing parts from reference TRBV29-1 and TRBJ1-1): SAVISQKPSRDICQRGTSLTIQCQVDSQVTMMFWYRQQPGQSLTLIATANQGSEATYESGFVIDKFPISRPNLTFSTLTVSNMSPEDSSIYLCSGAGTDTLAFFGQGTRLTVV.

The chain is built from TRBV28 and TRBJ1-5; 9 bases align to TRBD1. The germline V gene has CDR1 MDHEN and CDR2 SYDVKM. V trimming: 7 bases; J trimming: 0 bases; junction bases outside the gene matches: 10. The CDR3 is made up of 17 amino acids. CDR3 amino acids: CASTFPGQGYSNQPQHF. The CDR3 coding sequence is TGTGCCAGCACTTTCCCGGGACAGGGTTATAGCAATCAGCCCCAGCATTTT. Full variable domain (rest looked up from reference TRBV28 and TRBJ1-5): DVKVTQSSRYLVKRTGEKVFLECVQDMDHENMFWYRQDPGLGLRLIYFSYDVKMKEKGDIPEGYSVSREKKERFSLILESASTNQTSMYLCASTFPGQGYSNQPQHFGDGTRLSIL.

This chain connects TRBV7-3 to TRBJ1-6; tentatively, D is TRBD1 (5 bases). The CDR3 has 15 residues. V gave up 1 base and J gave up 8 bases, with 12 bases separating them. CDR1 SGHTA and CDR2 FQGTGA come from the germline V gene. DNA for the CDR3: TGTGCCAGCAGCTTAAACCCAGGGCAGTATTCACCCCTCCACTTT. Its translation is CASSLNPGQYSPLHF.

The chain couples TRBV5-1 to TRBJ2-3; D is ambiguous. The CDR3 runs to 14 residues. Trimming took off 0 bases at V and 2 bases at J, with 7 bases between the two ends. Germline V lookup: CDR1 SGHRS, CDR2 YFSETQ. CDR3 protein: CASSLGQNTDTQYF. The CDR3 DNA sequence: TGCGCCAGCAGCTTGGGGCAGAACACAGATACGCAGTATTTT.

The chain employs TRBV11-2 and TRBJ2-1, with unresolved D. This CDR3 region has 14 residues. V was shortened by 2 bases and J by 8 bases, with 13 bases between the two germline ends. The germline V gene has CDR1 SGHAT and CDR2 FQNNGV. The CDR3 nucleotides are TGTGCCAGCAGCTTACTGCTTGCCTGGGATGAGCAGTTCTTC. This translates into CASSLLLAWDEQFF.

This clone was counted a single time. V and J are TRBV27 and TRBJ1-6, with 8 bases fitting TRBD1. The germline gives CDR1 MNHEY, CDR2 SMNVEV (reference sequence). The CDR3 has 13 residues. V lost 8 bases to trimming and J lost 8 bases; unmatched junction nucleotides: 5. For the CDR3, the DNA is TGTGCCAGCGGAACAGGGGGAGATTCACCCCTCCACTTT. It codes for CASGTGGDSPLHF.

This clone was seen only a few times. V and J are TRBV7-3 and TRBJ2-2; possibly TRBD2 for D (5 bases). Looked up from germline, CDR1 is SGHTA and CDR2 is FQGTGA. Deletions cut 0 bases from V and 6 bases from J, with 11 bases between. This CDR3 has 15 amino acids. The CDR3, as DNA: TGTGCCAGCAGCTTAACGTTGGGCGGGTCCGGGGAGCTGTTTTTT. This sequence encodes CASSLTLGGSGELFF.

In regard to this clone: Different DNA sequences within this sample yield the same CDR3. The J gene is TRBJ2-7, the V gene TRBV7-2; TRBD1 matches at 7 bases. CDR1 and CDR2 from the germline V gene are SGHTA and FQGNSA. Losses at the gene ends were 1 base for V and 0 bases for J; bases not matched to a gene: 0. The CDR3 totals 14 residues. The CDR3 nucleotides are TGTGCCAGCAGCTTAGGGACAGGCTCCTACGAGCAGTACTTC. Amino acids: CASSLGTGSYEQYF.

This clone was counted between two and nine times. The V gene is TRBV5-1, the J gene TRBJ1-6; tentatively, D is TRBD1 (6 bases). The V gene's germline CDR1 is SGHRS and CDR2 YFSETQ. V was cut by 0 bases and J by 8 bases, with 15 bases left in between. There are 16 residues in the CDR3. CDR3 in DNA: TGCGCCAGCAGCTTGGCGGGCACAGGGAGGGATTCACCCCTCCACTTT. Translated: CASSLAGTGRDSPLHF.

The rearrangement joins TRBV6-6 to TRBJ2-7; perhaps TRBD1 as D (6 bases). V gave up 6 bases and J gave up 1 base, with 13 bases separating them. The CDR3 has 14 amino acids. Per the germline V gene, CDR1 is MNHNY and CDR2 is SVGAGI (reference sequence). The chain's CDR3 is CASRRQAISYEQYF. The CDR3 nucleotides read TGTGCCAGCAGGAGACAGGCAATATCCTACGAGCAGTACTTC.